The 10 T cell receptor beta chains below all came from one sample that was sequenced in a study of regulatory T cells in long-lasting Graves disease. Sequencing libraries for TCR beta were prepared with iRepertoire HTBI primers and Arm-PCR of CDR3 regions. TCRdb independently ran MiXCR on the multiplex PCR reads; one entry per CDR3 protein. This table has about 660,000 distinct CDR3 sequences, 25% to 35% appearing once. The time point: persistent/refractory GD, antithyroid drugs over 5 years with positive TRAb. The TCR library was made from RNA that had been extracted from PBMCs in TRIzol. The material was peripheral blood mononuclear cells (PBMCs), obtained when the disease was refractory, from a patient treated with antithyroid drugs. The receptors originated from a female donor with Graves disease.

With regard to this clonotype: A read error may account for a junction end that differs from germline. The gene calls are TRBV28 and TRBJ2-5; D is uncertain. Per the germline V gene, CDR1 is MDHEN and CDR2 is SYDVKM. The CDR3 is made up of 12 amino acids. The CDR3 is CASSLSGLTQYF. CDR3 nucleotide sequence: TGTGCCAGCAGCTTATCTGGCTTGACCCAGTACTTC.

This clonotype was picked up a small number of times. V gene TRBV2 combines with J gene TRBJ1-3; D unclear. CDR1 SNHLY and CDR2 FYNNEI come from the germline V gene. The CDR3 length is 14 residues. The V end lost 2 bases, the J end lost 0 bases, and 5 bases lay between the germline ends. The CDR3 reads CASSERDSGNTIYF. The DNA of the CDR3 is TGTGCCAGCAGTGAACGGGACTCTGGAAACACCATATATTTT.

Only a few counts were recorded for this clonotype. The chain uses TRBV5-1 and TRBJ2-7; the D gene could be TRBD1 or TRBD2 (5 bases each). This CDR3 is 15 amino acids long. V lost 4 bases, J lost 4 bases, and 18 bases lay in between. The V gene's germline CDR1 is SGHRS and CDR2 YFSETQ. DNA of the CDR3: TGCGCCAGCAGCGAGGGACCCTCGGGGCCATACGAGCAGTACTTC. Translating gives CASSEGPSGPYEQYF.

In regard to this clonotype: Given a much more abundant clone one base away, this may be a read error. The chain is built from TRBV19 and TRBJ2-7, with D hard to call. The CDR3 runs to 15 residues. V shed 5 bases and J shed 1 base, with 15 bases lying between them. Per the germline V gene, CDR1 is LNHDA and CDR2 is SQIVND (reference sequence). In nucleotides, the CDR3 is TGTGCCAGTAGTCCCACAAGCCCCGCTTCCTACGAGCAGTACTTC. It specifies CASSPTSPASYEQYF.

The rearrangement joins TRBV19 to TRBJ1-1, with D unclear. The germline V gene has CDR1 LNHDA and CDR2 SQIVND (reference sequence). V lost 2 bases, J lost 5 bases, and 9 bases lay in between. This CDR3 has 13 residues. The CDR3 region has the DNA TGTGCCAGTAGTATAATGCATTCAACTGAAGCTTTCTTT. Translation gives CASSIMHSTEAFF.

This clonotype was counted only a few times. This chain connects TRBV6-1 to TRBJ2-7; TRBD1 matches at 7 bases. CDR3 length equals 15 residues. CDR1 and CDR2 (germline): MNHNS, SASEGT. J was trimmed by 2 bases and V by 6 bases; bases with no gene match: 10. CDR3 nucleotide sequence: TGTGCCAGCAGGGTATCTGAGACAGGGACCTACGAGCAGTACTTC. Amino acids: CASRVSETGTYEQYF.

Comments on this clonotype: A read error may account for a junction end that differs from germline. The V and J genes are TRBV6-2 or TRBV6-3 and TRBJ1-1, with D maybe TRBD1 (5 bases). CDR1 is MNHEY and CDR2 is SVGEGT in the germline V gene. This CDR3 is 14 amino acids long. As DNA, the CDR3 is TGTGTCAGCAGTTACATAACAGGGAACACTGAAGCTTTCTTT. It codes for CVSSYITGNTEAFF.

This rearrangement joins TRBV27 to TRBJ1-4; TRBD1 agrees at 8 bases. Trimming removed 7 bases from V and 5 bases from J; junction bases left unmatched: 6. Germline V CDR1 and CDR2: MNHEY, SMNVEV (reference sequence). CDR3 length: 14 residues. CDR3 sequence (DNA): TGTGCCAGCAAACGACAGGGGCCGAATGAAAAACTGTTTTTT. Translating gives CASKRQGPNEKLFF.

The chain is built from TRBV20-1 and TRBJ1-6, with unresolved D. The CDR3 has 11 amino acids. V shed 6 bases and J shed 7 bases, with 7 bases lying between them. Germline CDR1 DFQATT, CDR2 SNEGSKA (reference sequence). This CDR3 is CSAAPNSPLHF. In DNA form, the CDR3 reads TGCAGTGCCGCCCCCAATTCACCCCTCCACTTT.

The chain combines TRBV11-2 with TRBJ1-1; D is unclear. The V end was cut by 5 bases, the J end by 4 bases, with 14 bases between. There are 14 residues in the CDR3. CDR1 is SGHAT, CDR2 FQNNGV, per germline. CDR3 bases: TGTGCCAGCAGCCCAGTCCGAGGTAGCACTGAAGCTTTCTTT. Residues: CASSPVRGSTEAFF.